This T cell receptor beta chain was identified during a study of blood T cell repertoires in COVID-19. Study-wide context: Acute and convalescent COVID-19 samples came from the United States, Italy and Spain. T cells, B-cell-depleted T cells, or PBMCs provided the cDNA or gDNA that served as material.

Source study methods: Amplifying reference gene primers gave estimates of nucleated cell counts. Assay used: immunoSEQ multiplex PCR; TCRdb lists only in-frame clones, some missing. V and J calls and clone size are those listed in that table; D and trimming were worked out from the DNA. There are about 260,000 clones in the sample; over 70% occur only once, and about 1.6% lies in the top ten. The CDR3 has 13 amino acids. V was clipped by 4 bases and J by 6 bases, with 13 bases between them. CDR1 is LNHDA, CDR2 SQIVND, per germline (reference sequence). The TCR was taken from a woman between 40 and 55 years old who had recovered from COVID-19. The source material was peripheral blood. J is TRBJ2-7 and V is TRBV19; possible D gene TRBD1, 6 bases. The CDR3 DNA follows: TGTGCCAGTAGTAGAGGCAGGGGATCCGAGCAGTACTTC. Protein sequence: CASSRGRGSEQYF. Full variable domain (outside the CDR3, taken from reference TRBV19 and TRBJ2-7): DGGITQSPKYLFRKEGQNVTLSCEQNLNHDAMYWYRQDPGQGLRLIYYSQIVNDFQKGDIAEGYSVSREKKESFPLTVTSAQKNPTAFYLCASSRGRGSEQYFGPGTRLTVT.